This T cell receptor beta chain was recovered during a study of OX40 agonist ivuxolimab in advanced cancers. Study-level results: Among the lowest peripheral clonal expansion occurred in 0.1-3.0 mg/kg partial responders.

Regarding this clone: Its matching antigen is unknown.

V lost 1 base, J lost 4 bases, and 7 bases lay in between. CDR3 length: 13 amino acids. Per the germline V gene, CDR1 is SEHNR and CDR2 is FQNEAQ (reference sequence). Clones were sequenced by immunoSEQ multiplex PCR, and TCRdb holds only the in-frame ones, with some missing. The data show about 72,000 clones, about 91% seen once. The rearrangement uses TRBV7-9 and TRBJ2-5; tentative D call: TRBD1 (6 bases). The receptor's source is an adult with an advanced solid tumor such as melanoma, head and neck, liver or kidney cancer. The sequencing used CD4+ or CD8+ T cells sorted from blood, collected in a trial of the OX40 agonist ivuxolimab. CDR3 sequence reads: CASSLDRAETQYF. CDR3 DNA sequence: TGTGCCAGCAGCTTAGACAGGGCAGAGACCCAGTACTTC.